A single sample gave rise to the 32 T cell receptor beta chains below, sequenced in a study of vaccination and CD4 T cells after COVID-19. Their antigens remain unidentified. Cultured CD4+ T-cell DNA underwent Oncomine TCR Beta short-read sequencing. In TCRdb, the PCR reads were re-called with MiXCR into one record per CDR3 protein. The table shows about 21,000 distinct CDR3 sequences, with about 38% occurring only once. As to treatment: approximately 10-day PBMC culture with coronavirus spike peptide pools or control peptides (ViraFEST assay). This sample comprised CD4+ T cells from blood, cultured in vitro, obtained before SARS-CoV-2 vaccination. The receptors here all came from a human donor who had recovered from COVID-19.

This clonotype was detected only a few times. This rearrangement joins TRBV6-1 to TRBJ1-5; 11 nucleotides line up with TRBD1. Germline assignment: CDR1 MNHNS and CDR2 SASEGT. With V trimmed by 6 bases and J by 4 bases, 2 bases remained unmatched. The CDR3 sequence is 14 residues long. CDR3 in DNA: TGTGCCAGCAGGGGGACAGGGGGAAATCAGCCCCAGCATTTT. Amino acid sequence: CASRGTGGNQPQHF.

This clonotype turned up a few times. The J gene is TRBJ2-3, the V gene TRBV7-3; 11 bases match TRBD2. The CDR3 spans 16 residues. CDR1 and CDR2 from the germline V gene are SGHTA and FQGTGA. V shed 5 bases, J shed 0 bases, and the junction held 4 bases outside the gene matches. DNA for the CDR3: TGTGCCAGCAGCAAGGGACTAGCGGCCAGCACAGATACGCAGTATTTT. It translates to CASSKGLAASTDTQYF.

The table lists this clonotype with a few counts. The CDR3 sequence: CASSLVGGQGGELFF. The CDR3 DNA sequence: TGTGCCAGCAGCTTGGTCGGGGGCCAGGGCGGGGAGCTGTTTTTT. The J gene is TRBJ2-2, the V gene TRBV7-9, with D perhaps matching TRBD1 or TRBD2 (6 bases each). Germline V gene sequence: CDR1 SEHNR, CDR2 FQNEAQ (reference sequence). V gave up 3 bases and J gave up 7 bases, with 15 bases separating them. The CDR3 loop spans 15 amino acids.

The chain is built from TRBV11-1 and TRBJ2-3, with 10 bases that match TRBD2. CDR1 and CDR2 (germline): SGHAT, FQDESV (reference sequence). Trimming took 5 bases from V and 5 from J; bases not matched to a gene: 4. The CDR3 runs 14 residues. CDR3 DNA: TGTGCCAGCAGCCGAAGACTAGCGGGAGATACGCAGTATTTT. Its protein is CASSRRLAGDTQYF.

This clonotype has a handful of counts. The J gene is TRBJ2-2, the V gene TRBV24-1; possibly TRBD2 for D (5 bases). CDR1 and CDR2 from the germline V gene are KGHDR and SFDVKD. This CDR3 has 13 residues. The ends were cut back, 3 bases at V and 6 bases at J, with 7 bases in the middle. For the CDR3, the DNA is TGTGCCACCAGTGATACTAGTCCCGGGGAGCTGTTTTTT. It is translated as CATSDTSPGELFF.

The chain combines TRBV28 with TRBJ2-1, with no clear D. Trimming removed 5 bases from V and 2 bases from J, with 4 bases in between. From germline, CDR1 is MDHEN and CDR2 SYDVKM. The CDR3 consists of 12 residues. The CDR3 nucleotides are TGTGCCAGCAGTGAGGCCTACAATGAGCAGTTCTTC. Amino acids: CASSEAYNEQFF.

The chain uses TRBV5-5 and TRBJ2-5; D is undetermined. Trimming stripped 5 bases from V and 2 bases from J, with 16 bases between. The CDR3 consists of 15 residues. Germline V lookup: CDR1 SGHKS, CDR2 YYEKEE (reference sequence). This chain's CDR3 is CASSSKQTPQETQYF. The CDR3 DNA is TGTGCCAGCAGTTCGAAACAGACCCCTCAAGAGACCCAGTACTTC.

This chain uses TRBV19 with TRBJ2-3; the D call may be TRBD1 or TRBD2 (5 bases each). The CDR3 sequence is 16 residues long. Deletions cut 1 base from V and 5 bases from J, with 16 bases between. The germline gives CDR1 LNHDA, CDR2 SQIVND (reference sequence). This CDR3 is CASSIAPGLRGDTQYF. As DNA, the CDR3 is TGTGCCAGTAGTATAGCCCCGGGGCTGAGAGGAGATACGCAGTATTTT.

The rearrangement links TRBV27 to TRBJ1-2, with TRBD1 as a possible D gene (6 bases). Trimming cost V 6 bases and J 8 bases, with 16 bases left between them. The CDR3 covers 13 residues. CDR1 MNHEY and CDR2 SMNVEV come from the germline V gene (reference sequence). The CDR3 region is CASRRGGGDGYTF. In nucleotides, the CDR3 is TGTGCCAGCAGACGAGGGGGAGGGGACGGCTACACCTTC.

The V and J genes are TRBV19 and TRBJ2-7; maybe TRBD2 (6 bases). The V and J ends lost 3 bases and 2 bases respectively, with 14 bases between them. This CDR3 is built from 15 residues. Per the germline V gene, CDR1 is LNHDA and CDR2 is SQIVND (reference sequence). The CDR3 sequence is CASSMRRGATYEQYF. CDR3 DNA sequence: TGTGCCAGTAGTATGAGGCGGGGTGCCACCTACGAGCAGTACTTC.

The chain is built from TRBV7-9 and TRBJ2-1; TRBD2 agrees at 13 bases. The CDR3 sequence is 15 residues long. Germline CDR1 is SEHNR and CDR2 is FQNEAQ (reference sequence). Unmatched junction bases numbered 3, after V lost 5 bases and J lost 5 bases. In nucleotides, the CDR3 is TGTGCCAGCAGCGGAGGACTAGCGGGAGACAATGAGCAGTTCTTC. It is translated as CASSGGLAGDNEQFF.

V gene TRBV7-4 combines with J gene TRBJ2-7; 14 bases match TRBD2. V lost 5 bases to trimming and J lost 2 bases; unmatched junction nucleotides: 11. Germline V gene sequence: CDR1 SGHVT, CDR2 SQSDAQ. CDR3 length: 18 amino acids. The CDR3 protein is CASSTGLAGGPLTYEQYF. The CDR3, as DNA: TGTGCCAGCAGCACTGGACTAGCGGGAGGTCCCCTTACCTACGAGCAGTACTTC.

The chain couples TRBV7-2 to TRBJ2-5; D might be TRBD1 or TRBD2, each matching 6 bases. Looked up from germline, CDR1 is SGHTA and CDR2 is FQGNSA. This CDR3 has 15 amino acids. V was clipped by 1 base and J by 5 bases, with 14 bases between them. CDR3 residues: CASSLVGGPRETQYF. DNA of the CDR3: TGTGCCAGCAGCTTAGTTGGGGGGCCGCGGGAGACCCAGTACTTC.

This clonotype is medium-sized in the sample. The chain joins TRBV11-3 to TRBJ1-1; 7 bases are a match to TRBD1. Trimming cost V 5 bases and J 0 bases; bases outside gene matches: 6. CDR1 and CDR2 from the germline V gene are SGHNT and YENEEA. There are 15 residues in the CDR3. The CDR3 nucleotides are TGTGCCAGCAGCCCAACTACAGGGGTGAACACTGAAGCTTTCTTT. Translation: CASSPTTGVNTEAFF.

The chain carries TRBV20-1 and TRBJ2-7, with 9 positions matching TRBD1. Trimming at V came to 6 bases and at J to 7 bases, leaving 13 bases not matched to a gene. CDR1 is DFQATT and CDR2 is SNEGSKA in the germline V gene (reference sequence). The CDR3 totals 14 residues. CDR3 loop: CSATTGTGQGEQYF. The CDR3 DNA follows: TGCAGTGCAACGACCGGGACAGGGCAGGGGGAGCAGTACTTC.

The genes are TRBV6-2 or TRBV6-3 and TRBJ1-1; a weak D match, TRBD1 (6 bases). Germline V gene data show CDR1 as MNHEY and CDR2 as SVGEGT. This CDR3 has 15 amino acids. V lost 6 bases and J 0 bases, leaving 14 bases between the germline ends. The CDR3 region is CASSLEGQLNTEAFF. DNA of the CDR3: TGTGCCAGCAGCTTGGAAGGACAGTTGAACACTGAAGCTTTCTTT.

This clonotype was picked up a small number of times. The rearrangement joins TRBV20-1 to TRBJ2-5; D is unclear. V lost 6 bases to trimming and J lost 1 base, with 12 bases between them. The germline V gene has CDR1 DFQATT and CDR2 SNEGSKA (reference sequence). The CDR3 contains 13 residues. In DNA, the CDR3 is TGCAGTGCCTCGACACCCAGCCAAGAGACCCAGTACTTC. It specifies CSASTPSQETQYF.

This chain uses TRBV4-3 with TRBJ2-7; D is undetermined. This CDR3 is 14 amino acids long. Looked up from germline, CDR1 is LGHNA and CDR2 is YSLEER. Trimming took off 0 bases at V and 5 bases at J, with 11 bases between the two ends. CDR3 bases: TGCGCCAGCAGCCAAGAGATTAATATCCACGAGCAGTACTTC. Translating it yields CASSQEINIHEQYF.

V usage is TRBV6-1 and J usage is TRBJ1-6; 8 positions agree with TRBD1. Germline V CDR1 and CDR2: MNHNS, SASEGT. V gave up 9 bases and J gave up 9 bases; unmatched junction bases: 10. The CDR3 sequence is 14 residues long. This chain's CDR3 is CASTQGVIGSPLHF. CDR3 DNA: TGTGCCAGTACACAGGGGGTAATTGGTTCACCCCTCCACTTT.

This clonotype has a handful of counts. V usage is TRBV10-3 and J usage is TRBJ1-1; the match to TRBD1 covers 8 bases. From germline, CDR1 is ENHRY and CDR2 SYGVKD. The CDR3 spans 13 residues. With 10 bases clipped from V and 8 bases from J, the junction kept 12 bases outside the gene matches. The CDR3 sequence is CATETTQGAEAFF. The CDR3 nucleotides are TGTGCCACCGAGACTACCCAGGGGGCGGAAGCTTTCTTT.

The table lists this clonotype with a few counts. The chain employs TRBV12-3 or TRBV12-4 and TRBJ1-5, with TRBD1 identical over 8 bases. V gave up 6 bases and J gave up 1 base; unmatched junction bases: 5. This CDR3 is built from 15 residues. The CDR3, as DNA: TGTGCCAGCAGCACGAGGACAGGGAGCAATCAGCCCCAGCATTTT. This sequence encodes CASSTRTGSNQPQHF.

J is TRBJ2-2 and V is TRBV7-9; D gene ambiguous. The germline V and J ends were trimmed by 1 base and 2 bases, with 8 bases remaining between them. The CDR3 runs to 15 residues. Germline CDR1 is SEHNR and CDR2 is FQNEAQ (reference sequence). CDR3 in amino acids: CASSLGATNTGELFF. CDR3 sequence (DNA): TGTGCCAGCAGCTTAGGGGCAACCAACACCGGGGAGCTGTTTTTT.

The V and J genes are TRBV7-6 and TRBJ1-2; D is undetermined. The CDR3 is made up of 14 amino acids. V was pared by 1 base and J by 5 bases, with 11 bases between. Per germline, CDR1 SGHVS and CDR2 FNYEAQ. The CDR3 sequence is CASSLDVAEYGYTF. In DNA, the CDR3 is TGTGCCAGCAGCTTAGATGTTGCCGAATATGGCTACACCTTC.

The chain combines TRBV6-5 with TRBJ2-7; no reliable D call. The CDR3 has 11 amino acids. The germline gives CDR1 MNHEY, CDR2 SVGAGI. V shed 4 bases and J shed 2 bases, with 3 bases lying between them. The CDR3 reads CASSSPYEQYF. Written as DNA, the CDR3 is TGTGCCAGCAGTTCTCCCTACGAGCAGTACTTC.

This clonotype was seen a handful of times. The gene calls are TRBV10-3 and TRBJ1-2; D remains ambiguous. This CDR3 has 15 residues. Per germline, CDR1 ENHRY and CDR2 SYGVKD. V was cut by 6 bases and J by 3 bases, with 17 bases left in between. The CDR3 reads CAIRKTLNQDYGYTF. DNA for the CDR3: TGTGCCATCAGGAAGACCCTAAACCAGGACTATGGCTACACCTTC.

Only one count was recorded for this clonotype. The CDR3 nucleotides are TGTGCCAGCAGCGCCCGGGACAGGGAGGATGAGCAGTTCTTC. Translation: CASSARDREDEQFF. The J gene is TRBJ2-1, the V gene TRBV7-2, with 9 positions matching TRBD1. The CDR3 loop spans 14 amino acids. CDR1 and CDR2 from the germline V gene are SGHTA and FQGNSA. The V gene end was trimmed by 5 bases and the J gene end by 8 bases; junction bases not matched to a gene: 7.

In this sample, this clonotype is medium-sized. The DNA for the CDR3 is TGCAGTGCGACCTCAGGGGTTAACTATGGCTACACCTTC. Translation gives CSATSGVNYGYTF. This chain connects TRBV20-1 to TRBJ1-2; a possible D gene is TRBD1 (6 bases). V dropped 6 bases and J dropped 1 base, with 12 bases sitting between them. The CDR3 has 13 residues. From germline, CDR1 is DFQATT and CDR2 SNEGSKA (reference sequence).

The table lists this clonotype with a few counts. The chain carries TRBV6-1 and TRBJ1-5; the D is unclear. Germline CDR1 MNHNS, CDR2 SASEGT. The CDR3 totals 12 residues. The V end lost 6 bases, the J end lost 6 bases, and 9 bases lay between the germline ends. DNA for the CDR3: TGTGCCAGCAGCGGGCTAGCTCAGCCCCAGCATTTT. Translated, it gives CASSGLAQPQHF.

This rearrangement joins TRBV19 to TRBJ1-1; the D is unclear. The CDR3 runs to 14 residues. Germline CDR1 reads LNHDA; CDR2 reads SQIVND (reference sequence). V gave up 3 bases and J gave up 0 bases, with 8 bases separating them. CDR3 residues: CASSIGPLNTEAFF. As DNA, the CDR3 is TGTGCCAGTAGTATCGGTCCCCTGAACACTGAAGCTTTCTTT.

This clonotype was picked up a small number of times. The DNA of the CDR3 is TGCAGTGCTAGTTGGGGCGGTGGACTTAGCAATCAGCCCCAGCATTTT. Encoded protein: CSASWGGGLSNQPQHF. The chain combines TRBV20-1 with TRBJ1-5, with D maybe TRBD1 (5 bases). This CDR3 is built from 16 residues. V was pared by 3 bases and J by 0 bases, with 15 bases between. CDR1 and CDR2 from the germline V gene are DFQATT and SNEGSKA (reference sequence).

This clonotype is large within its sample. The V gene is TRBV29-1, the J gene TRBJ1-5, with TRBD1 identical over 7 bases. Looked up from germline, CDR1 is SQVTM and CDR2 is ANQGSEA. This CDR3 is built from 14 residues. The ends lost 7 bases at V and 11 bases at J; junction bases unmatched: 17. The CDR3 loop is CSATSDRELGSQHF. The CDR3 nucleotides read TGCAGCGCAACGTCAGACAGGGAACTGGGGTCCCAGCATTTT.

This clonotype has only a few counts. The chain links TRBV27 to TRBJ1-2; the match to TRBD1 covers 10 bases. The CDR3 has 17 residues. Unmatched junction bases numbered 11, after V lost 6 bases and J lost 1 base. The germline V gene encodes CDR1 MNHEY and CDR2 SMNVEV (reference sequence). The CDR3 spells CASRDRDRGTVNYGYTF. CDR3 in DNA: TGTGCCAGCAGGGACCGGGACAGGGGAACAGTTAACTATGGCTACACCTTC.